The rows below give T cell receptor beta chains drawn from one sample of a study of STAT3 mutations in large granular lymphocyte leukemia. Assay: immunoSEQ multiplex PCR; the TCRdb copy retains only in-frame clones and omits some. The sample shows about 16,000 clones, approximately 84% of them seen only once. Sequenced input: peripheral blood mononuclear cells. The origin of the receptors is a man in his fifties or sixties with T-cell large granular lymphocyte leukemia. Some clones in this sample may be carry-over from other donors' samples. CDR3s include the opening cysteine and the closing phenylalanine or tryptophan. D genes are given only for firm matches. A row's size may be missing; if present it is once, few, many or a size class.

j_gene | v_gene | abundance | d_gene | CDR3nt | CDR3aa
TRBJ1-3 | TRBV19 | few | . | TGTGCCAGTATTAACCTCCGTAACACCATATATTTT | CASINLRNTIYF
TRBJ1-2 | TRBV5-1 | . | . | TGCGCCAGCAGCTCCTGGGGGCCCTCAACCGGGAACTATGGCTACACCTTC | CASSSWGPSTGNYGYTF
TRBJ2-5 | TRBV14 | . | TRBD1 | TGTGCCAGCAGCCAAGAGGGACAGGGCTACCGTCCCCAAGAGACCCAGTACTTC | CASSQEGQGYRPQETQYF
TRBJ1-5 | TRBV29-1 | . | TRBD1 | TGCAGCGCCGGACAGGGGGCCGGACAGCCCCAGCATTTT | CSAGQGAGQPQHF
TRBJ1-4 | TRBV5-1 | medium-sized | . | TGCGCCAGCAGCCCCGGGAAACTAGCTGAAAAACTGTTTTTT | CASSPGKLAEKLFF
TRBJ1-3 | TRBV18 | . | TRBD1 | TGTGCCAGCTCCCGGGGAACAGGGGGCTCTGGAAACACCATATATTTT | CASSRGTGGSGNTIYF
TRBJ2-5 | TRBV7-3 | once | . | TGTGCCAGCAGTCCCACGCCGGGCCAAGAGACCCAGTACTTC | CASSPTPGQETQYF
TRBJ2-1 | TRBV10-3 | . | TRBD2 | TGTGCCATCAGTGAAGAGGGTAGCGGGAGACGCTTTGAGCAGTTCTTC | CAISEEGSGRRFEQFF
TRBJ2-7 | TRBV11-3 | . | . | TGTGCCAGCAGCTTAGAGGGATCCTACGAGCAGTACTTC | CASSLEGSYEQYF
TRBJ1-2 | TRBV4-2 | once | TRBD1 | TGTGCCAGCAGCCACGCGGGACAGGGGATGGATGGCTACACCTTC | CASSHAGQGMDGYTF
TRBJ2-3 | TRBV19 | . | TRBD1 | TGTGCCAGTAGTATAGGGGACAGGGGGTGGGGCACAGATACGCAGTATTTT | CASSIGDRGWGTDTQYF
TRBJ2-3 | TRBV29-1 | . | . | TGCAGCGTTGGGGGCCCTAGGATGGGCACAGATACGCAGTATTTT | CSVGGPRMGTDTQYF
TRBJ2-1 | TRBV7-8 | . | . | TGTGCCAGCAGCTTTAGTACGGGGGTCAATGAGCAGTTCTTC | CASSFSTGVNEQFF
TRBJ2-5 | TRBV12-5 | few | TRBD1 | TGTGCTAGTGGTTCGGACAGGGCGGGAGAGACCCAGTACTTC | CASGSDRAGETQYF
TRBJ2-3 | TRBV4-1 | . | . | TGCGCCAGCAGCCAAGAGGGACGGGGCACAGATACGCAGTATTTT | CASSQEGRGTDTQYF
TRBJ2-3 | TRBV11-2 | . | . | TGTGCCAGCAGACAGGGAGCGAACCCCACAGATACGCAGTATTTT | CASRQGANPTDTQYF
TRBJ1-1 | TRBV6-5 | . | . | TGTGCCAGCAGCCAGATGAACACTGAAGCTTTCTTT | CASSQMNTEAFF
TRBJ2-5 | TRBV5-1 | . | . | TGCGCCAGCAGCCCGGACAACCCTAGTCAAGAGACCCAGTACTTC | CASSPDNPSQETQYF
TRBJ2-1 | TRBV5-4 | . | . | TGTGCCAGCAGCTCAGGGGCCTTTAAAGAAGTAAGGGGTGGTGAGCAGTTCTTC | CASSSGAFKEVRGGEQFF
TRBJ2-7 | TRBV10-3 | . | TRBD2 | TGTGCCATCAGTCGGACTAGCGGGACAAACGAGCAGTACTTC | CAISRTSGTNEQYF
TRBJ2-3 | TRBV6-4 | . | TRBD2 | TGTGCCAGCAGTCCTACTAGCGGGGAAAGCACAGATACGCAGTATTTT | CASSPTSGESTDTQYF
TRBJ2-7 | TRBV27 | . | . | TGTGCCAGCAGTCCCGGGAAGGGTTGGGACGAGCAGTACTTC | CASSPGKGWDEQYF
TRBJ2-3 | TRBV6-1 | . | . | TGTGCCAGCAGTGAAGGGGCACTCCACACAGATACGCAGTATTTT | CASSEGALHTDTQYF
TRBJ2-7 | TRBV4-1 | . | . | TGCGCCAGCAGCCAATTGACAGTATACGAGCAGTACTTC | CASSQLTVYEQYF
TRBJ2-1 | TRBV18 | . | TRBD2 | TGTGCCAGCTCATCGAAAGGGACTAGCGGGAACAATGAGCAGTTCTTC | CASSSKGTSGNNEQFF
TRBJ2-3 | TRBV9 | . | . | TGTGCCAGCAGCGGCCTCACAGCAGATACGCAGTATTTT | CASSGLTADTQYF
TRBJ2-7 | TRBV5-1 | . | . | TGCGCCAGCAGCTTCCTGGACGGACTGGAGCAGTACTTC | CASSFLDGLEQYF
TRBJ2-3 | TRBV7-9 | . | . | TGTGCCAGCAGCCCAAGGGGCCCAGATACGCAGTATTTT | CASSPRGPDTQYF
TRBJ1-2 | TRBV5-1 | . | . | TGCGCCAGCAGCTTGGGTGACAGTTTGAGTGGCTACACCTTC | CASSLGDSLSGYTF
TRBJ2-7 | TRBV5-1 | . | TRBD2 | TGCGCCAGCAGAAAGGCCGGGACTAGCGGGTTCGAGCAGTACTTC | CASRKAGTSGFEQYF
TRBJ2-7 | TRBV9 | . | . | TGTGCCAGCAGCGTAGCTACGGATTTCTCCTACGAGCAGTACTTC | CASSVATDFSYEQYF
TRBJ1-3 | TRBV30 | . | . | TGTGCCTGGAGTGACCCAGGCGCCAACACCATATATTTT | CAWSDPGANTIYF
TRBJ1-2 | TRBV5-1 | . | . | TGCGCCAGCAGCTTGAACGGAGCTAACTATGGCTACACCTTC | CASSLNGANYGYTF
TRBJ2-1 | TRBV2 | medium-sized | TRBD2 | TGTGCCAGCAGGGGGACTAGCGGGGCCTACAATGAGCAGTTCTTC | CASRGTSGAYNEQFF
TRBJ1-2 | TRBV7-9 | . | . | TGTGCCAGCAGCCCCGGGGGCCGTGGCTATGGCTACACCTTC | CASSPGGRGYGYTF
TRBJ1-1 | TRBV19 | once | . | TGTGCCAGCAGGGATTTAGGCCCTGAAGCTTTCTTT | CASRDLGPEAFF
TRBJ1-4 | TRBV18 | . | TRBD1 | TGTGCCAGCTCACCACTAGACAGGGGGCGCAGAATAAAACTGTTTTTT | CASSPLDRGRRIKLFF
TRBJ2-5 | TRBV10-3 | . | . | TGTGCCATCAGTGGGTCGGAAGAGACCCAGTACTTC | CAISGSEETQYF
TRBJ2-4 | TRBV18 | . | TRBD1 | TGTGCCAGCTCACCACGTGTGACAGGGGAAAACATTCAGTACTTC | CASSPRVTGENIQYF
TRBJ1-5 | TRBV2 | . | TRBD1 | TGTGCCAGCAGCACTGACAGGGATCAGCCCCAGCATTTT | CASSTDRDQPQHF
TRBJ2-1 | TRBV2 | . | . | TGTGCCAGCAGTGGGCAGCATGAGCAGTTCTTC | CASSGQHEQFF
TRBJ2-1 | TRBV9 | . | . | TGTGCCAGCAGCACCGGGACTGCCCTCTACAATGAGCAGTTCTTC | CASSTGTALYNEQFF
TRBJ2-5 | TRBV19 | . | . | TGTGCCAGTAGTATGCAGGCGGAAAGGACCCAGTACTTC | CASSMQAERTQYF
TRBJ2-7 | TRBV5-4 | . | . | TGTGCCAGCAGAACCTTCGGGCGGGGCTACGAGCAGTACTTC | CASRTFGRGYEQYF
TRBJ1-5 | TRBV6-5 | . | . | TGTGCCAGCAGTTTCGGGTGGAATCAGCCCCAGCATTTT | CASSFGWNQPQHF
TRBJ1-1 | TRBV28 | . | TRBD1 | TGTGCCAGCAGCGACCGGGACAGGGGGCTGTGGACTGAAGCTTTCTTT | CASSDRDRGLWTEAFF
TRBJ1-3 | TRBV18 | . | . | TGTGCCAGCTCACCAGGTGGTGAAGGAAACACCATATATTTT | CASSPGGEGNTIYF
TRBJ1-1 | TRBV6-6 | . | . | TGTGCCAGCAGTTACCCGAGTCTGGGCCTGAACACTGAAGCTTTCTTT | CASSYPSLGLNTEAFF
TRBJ2-7 | TRBV27 | few | . | TGTGCCAGCAGTGCCCGAAGTTACGAGCAGTACTTC | CASSARSYEQYF
TRBJ2-7 | TRBV5-1 | . | . | TGCGCCAGCAGCTTGGGTGAGGGGACCCCCTACGAGCAGTACTTC | CASSLGEGTPYEQYF
TRBJ2-4 | TRBV18 | . | . | TGTGCCAGCTCACCAGCAGAAAACATTCAGTACTTC | CASSPAENIQYF
TRBJ2-3 | TRBV18 | . | . | TGTGCCAGCTCAGCCGACACAGATACGCAGTATTTT | CASSADTDTQYF
TRBJ2-2 | TRBV6-5 | . | TRBD1 | TGTGCCAGCAGTTACAAACAGGGGGCAGCCGGGGAGCTGTTTTTT | CASSYKQGAAGELFF
TRBJ2-5 | TRBV4-1 | . | . | TGCGCCAGCAGCCATCCAGGAAGGACGGGGCTTGAGACCCAGTACTTC | CASSHPGRTGLETQYF
TRBJ2-3 | TRBV10-3 | . | TRBD1 | TGTGCCATCAGTGACCGGGACAGGGGAACAGATACGCAGTATTTT | CAISDRDRGTDTQYF
TRBJ2-1 | TRBV30 | . | TRBD2 | TGTGCCTGGGTACTAGCGGGTGCGAATGAGCAGTTCTTC | CAWVLAGANEQFF
TRBJ1-2 | TRBV6-6 | once | . | TGTGCCAGCAGTTACAACAGGGTAGACTATGGCTACACCTTC | CASSYNRVDYGYTF
TRBJ1-6 | TRBV10-3 | . | TRBD1 | TGTGCCATCAGCGTATCCAGGGGGCGCGGTTCACCCCTCCACTTT | CAISVSRGRGSPLHF